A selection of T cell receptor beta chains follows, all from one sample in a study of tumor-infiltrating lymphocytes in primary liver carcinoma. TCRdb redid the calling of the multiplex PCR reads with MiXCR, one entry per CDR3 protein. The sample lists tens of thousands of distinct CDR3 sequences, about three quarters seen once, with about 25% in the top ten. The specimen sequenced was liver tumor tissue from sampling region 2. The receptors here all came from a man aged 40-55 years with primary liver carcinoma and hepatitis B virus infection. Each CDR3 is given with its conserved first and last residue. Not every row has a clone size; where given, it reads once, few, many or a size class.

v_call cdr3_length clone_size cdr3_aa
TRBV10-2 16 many CASSDGVSSYNSPLHF
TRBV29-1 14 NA CSDEANSGTDTQYF
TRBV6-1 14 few CANSQGPRSYEQYF
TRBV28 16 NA CASSSPETSGKNIQYF
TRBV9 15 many CASSAAPGSTDTQYF
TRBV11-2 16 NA CTISYSSTSGRGGGFF
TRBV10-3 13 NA CATGTSTKNIEYF
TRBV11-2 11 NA CANSFGLGGYF
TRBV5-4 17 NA CTNSPGQGVPSNNEQFF
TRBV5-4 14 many CASSLDGENTEAFF
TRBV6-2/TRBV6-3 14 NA CASSYTSGANVPTF
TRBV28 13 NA CDSSLLAGGVQYF
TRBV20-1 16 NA CCAPGQGATSGETQYF
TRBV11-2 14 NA CASSLTYTAYERYF
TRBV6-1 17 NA CASTFDWGSSETNILTF
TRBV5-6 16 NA CASNLEGASSYNEQFF
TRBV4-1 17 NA CASSLDPTSGGAYEQYF
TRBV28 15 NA CASRILRPLQETHYF
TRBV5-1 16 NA CASSFRTSGNTGELFF
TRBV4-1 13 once CASSQVLGKPQHF
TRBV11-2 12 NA CASSPDYNERFF
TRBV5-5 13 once CASSLGGCTEAFF
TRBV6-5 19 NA CASSYRPPSGAANNEKPFF
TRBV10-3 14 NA CAINDKGENSPLQF
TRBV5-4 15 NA CVSSLELGRSSEAFF
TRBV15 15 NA CTTSPMGEGREKLFF
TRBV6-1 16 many CASSEGYRGNTGELFF
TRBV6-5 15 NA CASRQYRSSYNQQLF
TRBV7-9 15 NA CASSLVCGSTDTQYF
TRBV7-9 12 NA CASRGQGNSYTF
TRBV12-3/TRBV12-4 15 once CASSPTGSLRDSQCF
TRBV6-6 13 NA CAGKGDISVEQFF
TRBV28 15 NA CASSRETSGGHEQFF
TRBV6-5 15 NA CTAWPDLAGVNEQFF
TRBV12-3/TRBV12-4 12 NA CLSSAGSTEAFF
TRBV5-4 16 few CASSPPTGEVTGELFF
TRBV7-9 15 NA CASNLVQALNEKLFF
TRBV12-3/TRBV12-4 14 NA CASSLLQGARGYTF
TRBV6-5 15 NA CASSFGAGSGNTIYF
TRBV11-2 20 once CASSPYDPPRIARSTDTQYF
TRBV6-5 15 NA CVSSYSNRGQGELFF
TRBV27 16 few CASSLGQGHSQETQYF
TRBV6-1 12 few CASREIGREQYF
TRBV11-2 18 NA CASSFDPRRTGSCNEQFF
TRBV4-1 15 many CASGGGGGYTGELFF
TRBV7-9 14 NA CASRLEGQGHEQYF
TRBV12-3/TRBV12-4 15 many CASSLRDTFTGELFF
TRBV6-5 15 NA CASSYAVDGTGELSF
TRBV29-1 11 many CSVLRGDEQYF
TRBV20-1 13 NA CSADIAKTGELFF
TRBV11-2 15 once CGSSLGGTLPYEQYF
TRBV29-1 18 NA CSVSGVRTSGRATDTQYF
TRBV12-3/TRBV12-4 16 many CASRRAGGGSYNEQFF
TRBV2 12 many CASRGSTDTQYF
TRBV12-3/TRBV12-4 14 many CASSLGHQVETQYF
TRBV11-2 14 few CASSSVAGGNERFF
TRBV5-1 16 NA CASSMAGRRASDTQYF
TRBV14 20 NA CASSQDTGSGRIQRGYEQFF
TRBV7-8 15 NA CVSCQRGGTHNEQFF